This T cell receptor (beta chain) emerged from a study of cytomegalovirus exposure and HLA in healthy donors. As concerns this clone: What it binds is unknown.

PCR employed 60 Vbeta and 13 Jbeta primers. Some clones are missing from TCRdb's copy, which holds only in-frame ones; the method was immunoSEQ multiplex PCR. The profile shows 130,000 or so clones, approximately 69% of them singletons. Between the trimmed V and J ends, which lost 6 bases and 9 bases, there was a span of 11 bases. The CDR3 covers 10 residues. Germline CDR1 reads SQVTM; CDR2 reads ANQGSEA. Study-wide points: Later analysis placed DRB1 highest and HLA-C lowest in TCR association rates, which differed by HLA locus.

The sequenced sample was PBMCs. The clonotype originates from a middle-aged man in good health and CMV-seropositive. This sequence joins TRBV29-1 and TRBJ2-5, with D possibly matching TRBD1 (5 bases). In DNA, the CDR3 is TGCAGCGTGCAGGGTTTGGCCCAGTACTTC. It translates to CSVQGLAQYF. The entire variable domain, with the rest obtained from reference TRBV29-1 and TRBJ2-5, is as follows: SAVISQKPSRDICQRGTSLTIQCQVDSQVTMMFWYRQQPGQSLTLIATANQGSEATYESGFVIDKFPISRPNLTFSTLTVSNMSPEDSSIYLCSVQGLAQYFGPGTRLLVL.